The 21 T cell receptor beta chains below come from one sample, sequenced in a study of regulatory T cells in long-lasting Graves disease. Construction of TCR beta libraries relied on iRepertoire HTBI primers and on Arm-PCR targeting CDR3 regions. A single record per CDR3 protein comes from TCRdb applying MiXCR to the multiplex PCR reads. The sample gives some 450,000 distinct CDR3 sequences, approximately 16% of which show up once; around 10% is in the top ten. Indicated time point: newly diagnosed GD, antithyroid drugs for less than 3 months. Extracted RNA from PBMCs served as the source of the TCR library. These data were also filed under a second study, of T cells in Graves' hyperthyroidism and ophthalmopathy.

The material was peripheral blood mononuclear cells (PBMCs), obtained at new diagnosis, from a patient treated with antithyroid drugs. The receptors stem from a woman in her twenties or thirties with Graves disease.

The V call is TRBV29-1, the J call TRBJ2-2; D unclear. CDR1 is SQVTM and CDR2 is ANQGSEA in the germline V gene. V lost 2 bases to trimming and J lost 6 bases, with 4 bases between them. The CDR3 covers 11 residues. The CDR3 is CSVESPGELFF. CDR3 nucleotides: TGCAGCGTTGAATCCCCCGGGGAGCTGTTTTTT.

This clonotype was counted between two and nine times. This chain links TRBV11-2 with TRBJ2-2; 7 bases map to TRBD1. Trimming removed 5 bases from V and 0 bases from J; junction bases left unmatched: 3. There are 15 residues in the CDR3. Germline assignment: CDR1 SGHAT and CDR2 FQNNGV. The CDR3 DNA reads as TGTGCCAGCAGCATCGGACAGGCGAACACCGGGGAGCTGTTTTTT. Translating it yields CASSIGQANTGELFF.

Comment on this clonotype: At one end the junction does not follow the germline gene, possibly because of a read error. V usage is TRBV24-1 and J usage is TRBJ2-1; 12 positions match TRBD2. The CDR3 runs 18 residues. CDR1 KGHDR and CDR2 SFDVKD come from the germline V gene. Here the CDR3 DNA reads TGTGCCACCAGTGAGGGACTAGCGGGCCCATCGGGATACAGTGAGCAGTTCTTC. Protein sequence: CATSEGLAGPSGYSEQFF.

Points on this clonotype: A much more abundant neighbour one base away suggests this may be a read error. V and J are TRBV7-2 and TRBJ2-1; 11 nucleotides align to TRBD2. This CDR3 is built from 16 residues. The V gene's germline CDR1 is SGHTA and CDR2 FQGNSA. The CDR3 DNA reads TGTGCCTGCAGAGCATCTCGACTAGCGGGGTACAATGAGCAGTTCTTC. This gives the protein CACRASRLAGYNEQFF.

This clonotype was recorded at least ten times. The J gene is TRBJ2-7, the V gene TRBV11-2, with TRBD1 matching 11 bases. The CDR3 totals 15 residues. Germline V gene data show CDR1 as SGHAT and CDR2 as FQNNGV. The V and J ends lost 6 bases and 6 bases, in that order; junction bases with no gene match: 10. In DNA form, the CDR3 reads TGTGCCAGCAGGTCAGCCGGACAGGGGGCCCGCGAGCAGTACTTC. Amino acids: CASRSAGQGAREQYF. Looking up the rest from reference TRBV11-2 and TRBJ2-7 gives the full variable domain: EAGVAQSPRYKIIEKRQSVAFWCNPISGHATLYWYQQILGQGPKLLIQFQNNGVVDDSQLPKDRFSAERLKGVDSTLKIQPAKLEDSAVYLCASRSAGQGAREQYFGPGTRLTVT.

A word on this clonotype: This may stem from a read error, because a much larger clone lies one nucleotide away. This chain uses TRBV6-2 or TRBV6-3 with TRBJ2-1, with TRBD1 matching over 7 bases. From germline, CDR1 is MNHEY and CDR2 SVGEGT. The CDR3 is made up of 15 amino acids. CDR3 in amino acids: CASSYGLGRDSEQLF. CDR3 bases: TGTGCCAGCAGTTACGGACTTGGACGGGACAGTGAGCAGCTCTTC.

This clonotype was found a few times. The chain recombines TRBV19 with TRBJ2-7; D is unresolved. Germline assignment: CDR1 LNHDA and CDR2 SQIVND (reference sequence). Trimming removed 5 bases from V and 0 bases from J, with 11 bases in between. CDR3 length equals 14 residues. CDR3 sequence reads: CASSFGPISYEQYF. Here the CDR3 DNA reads TGTGCCAGTAGTTTCGGACCCATCTCCTACGAGCAGTACTTC.

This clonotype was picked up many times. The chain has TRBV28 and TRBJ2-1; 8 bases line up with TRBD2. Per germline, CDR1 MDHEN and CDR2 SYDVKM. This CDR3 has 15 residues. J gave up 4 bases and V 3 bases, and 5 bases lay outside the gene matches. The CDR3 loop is CASSLGAGEYNEQFF. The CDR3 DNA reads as TGTGCCAGCAGTTTGGGAGCGGGAGAGTACAATGAGCAGTTCTTC.

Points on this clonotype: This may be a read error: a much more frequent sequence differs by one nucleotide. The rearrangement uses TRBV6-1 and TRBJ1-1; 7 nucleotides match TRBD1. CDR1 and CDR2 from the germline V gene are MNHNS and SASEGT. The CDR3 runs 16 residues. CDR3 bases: TGTGCCAGCAGTGAACGTCAGGGGGGCTTGAACAATGAAGCTTTCTTT. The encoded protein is CASSERQGGLNNEAFF.

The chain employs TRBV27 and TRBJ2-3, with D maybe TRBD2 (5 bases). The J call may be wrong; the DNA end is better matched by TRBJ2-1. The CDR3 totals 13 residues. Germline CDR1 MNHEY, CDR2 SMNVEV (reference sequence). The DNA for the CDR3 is TGTGCCAGCAGTTATCTACTTGGAGGTGAGCAGTTCTTC. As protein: CASSYLLGGEQFF.

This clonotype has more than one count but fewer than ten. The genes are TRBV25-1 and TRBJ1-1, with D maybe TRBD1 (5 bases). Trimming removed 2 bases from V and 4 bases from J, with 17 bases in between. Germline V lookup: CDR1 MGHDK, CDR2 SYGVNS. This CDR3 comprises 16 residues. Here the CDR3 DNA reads TGTGCCAGCAGTGAAGCCGGGACTCCGGCCCGCACTGAAGCTTTCTTT. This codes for CASSEAGTPARTEAFF. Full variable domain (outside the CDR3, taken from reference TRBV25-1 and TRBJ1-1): EADIYQTPRYLVIGTGKKITLECSQTMGHDKMYWYQQDPGMELHLIHYSYGVNSTEKGDLSSESTVSRIRTEHFPLTLESARPSHTSQYLCASSEAGTPARTEAFFGQGTRLTVV.

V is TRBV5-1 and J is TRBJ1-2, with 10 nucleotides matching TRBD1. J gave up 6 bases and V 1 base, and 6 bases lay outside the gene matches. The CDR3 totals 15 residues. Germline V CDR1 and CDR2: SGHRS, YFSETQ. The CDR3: CASSLSPGTGDGYTF. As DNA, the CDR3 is TGCGCCAGCAGCTTGAGTCCCGGGACAGGGGATGGCTACACCTTC.

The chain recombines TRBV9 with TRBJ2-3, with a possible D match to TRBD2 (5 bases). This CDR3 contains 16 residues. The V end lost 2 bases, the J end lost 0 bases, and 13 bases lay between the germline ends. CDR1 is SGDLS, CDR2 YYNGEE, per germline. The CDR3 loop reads CASSVYSGVSTDTQYF. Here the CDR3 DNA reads TGTGCCAGCAGCGTGTACAGCGGAGTGAGCACAGATACGCAGTATTTT.

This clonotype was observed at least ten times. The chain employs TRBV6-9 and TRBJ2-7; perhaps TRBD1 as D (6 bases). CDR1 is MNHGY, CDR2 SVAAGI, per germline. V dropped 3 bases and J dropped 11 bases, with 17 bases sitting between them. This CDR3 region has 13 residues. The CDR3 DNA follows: TGTGCCAGCAGTTACACCCCCAGGCAGGGGAAGTACTTC. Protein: CASSYTPRQGKYF.

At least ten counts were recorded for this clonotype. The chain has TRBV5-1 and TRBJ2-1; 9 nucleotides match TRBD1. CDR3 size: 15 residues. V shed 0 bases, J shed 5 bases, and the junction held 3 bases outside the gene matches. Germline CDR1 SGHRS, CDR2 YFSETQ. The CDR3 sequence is CASSLAGTGNNEQFF. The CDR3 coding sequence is TGCGCCAGCAGCTTGGCCGGGACAGGGAACAATGAGCAGTTCTTC.

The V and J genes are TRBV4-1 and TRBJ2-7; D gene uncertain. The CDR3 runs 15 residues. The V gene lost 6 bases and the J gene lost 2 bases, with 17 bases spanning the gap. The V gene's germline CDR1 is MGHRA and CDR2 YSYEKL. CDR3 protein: CASSHGALVTYEQYF. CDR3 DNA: TGCGCCAGCAGTCATGGAGCACTTGTCACCTACGAGCAGTACTTC.

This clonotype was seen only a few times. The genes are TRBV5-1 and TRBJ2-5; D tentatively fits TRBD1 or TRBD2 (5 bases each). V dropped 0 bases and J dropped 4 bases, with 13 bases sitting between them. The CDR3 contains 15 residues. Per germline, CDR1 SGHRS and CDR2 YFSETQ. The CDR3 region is CASSLGGSGGETQYF. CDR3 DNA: TGCGCCAGCAGCTTGGGGGGGAGTGGAGGAGAGACCCAGTACTTC.

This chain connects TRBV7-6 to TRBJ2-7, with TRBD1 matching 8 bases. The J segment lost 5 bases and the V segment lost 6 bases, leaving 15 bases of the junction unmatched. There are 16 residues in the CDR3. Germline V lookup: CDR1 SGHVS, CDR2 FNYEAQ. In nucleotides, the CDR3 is TGTGCCAGCAGTTACCTAGCTGGACAGGGTACCCACGAGCAGTACTTC. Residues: CASSYLAGQGTHEQYF. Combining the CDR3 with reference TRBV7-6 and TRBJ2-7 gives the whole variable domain GAGVSQSPRYKVTKRGQDVALRCDPISGHVSLYWYRQALGQGPEFLTYFNYEAQQDKSGLPNDRFSAERPEGSISTLTIQRTEQRDSAMYRCASSYLAGQGTHEQYFGPGTRLTVT.

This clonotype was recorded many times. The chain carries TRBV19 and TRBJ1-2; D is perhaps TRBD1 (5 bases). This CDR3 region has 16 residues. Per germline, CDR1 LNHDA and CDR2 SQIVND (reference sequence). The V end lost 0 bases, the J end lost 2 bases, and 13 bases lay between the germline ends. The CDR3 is CASSIDRGRRNYGYTF. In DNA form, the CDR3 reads TGTGCCAGTAGTATAGATCGGGGCAGGAGGAACTATGGCTACACCTTC.

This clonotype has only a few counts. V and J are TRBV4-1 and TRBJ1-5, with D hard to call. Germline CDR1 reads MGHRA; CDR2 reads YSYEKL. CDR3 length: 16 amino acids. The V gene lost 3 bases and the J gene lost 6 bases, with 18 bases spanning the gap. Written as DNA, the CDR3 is TGCGCCAGCAGCCAGGAATCGACACTTAGAGGTCAGCCCCAGCATTTT. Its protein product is CASSQESTLRGQPQHF.

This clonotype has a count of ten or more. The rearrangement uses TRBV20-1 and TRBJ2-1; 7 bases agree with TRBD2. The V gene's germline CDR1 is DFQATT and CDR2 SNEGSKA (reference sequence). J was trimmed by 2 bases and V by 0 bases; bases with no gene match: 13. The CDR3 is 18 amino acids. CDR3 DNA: TGCAGTGCTAGAGATCGGGCTAGCGGATATACTACCTACAATGAGCAGTTCTTC. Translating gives CSARDRASGYTTYNEQFF.